The rows below give T cell receptor beta chains drawn from one sample of a study of cytomegalovirus exposure and HLA in healthy donors. Assay used: immunoSEQ multiplex PCR; TCRdb lists only in-frame clones, some missing. The top ten hold 0.95% to 1.1% of the sample, which has a few hundred thousand clones, 86% seen once. Sequencing used PBMCs. Source of these receptors: a young woman in good health and CMV-seronegative. The CDR3 runs from the conserved cysteine through the conserved F or W. Each record gives: V gene, D gene, clone size, J gene, CDR3 protein, CDR3 DNA. The D gene is left open where the match is weak. Some rows have no size entry. The others give once, few or many, or a class for an expanded clone.

>TRBV27|-|-|TRBJ2-5
CASSLEGAGGETQYF
TGTGCCAGCAGTTTGGAGGGGGCGGGTGGCGAGACCCAGTACTTC
>TRBV5-1|-|-|TRBJ2-5
CASSLGRGVQETQYF
TGCGCCAGCAGCTTGGGCAGGGGAGTCCAAGAGACCCAGTACTTC
>TRBV4-3|TRBD1|-|TRBJ1-4
CASSHPGTAGEKLFF
TGCGCCAGCAGCCACCCCGGGACAGCGGGTGAAAAACTGTTTTTT
>TRBV19|-|-|TRBJ2-7
CASSRGRGLYEQYF
TGTGCCAGTAGTCGGGGACGGGGACTCTACGAGCAGTACTTC
>TRBV28|TRBD1|once|TRBJ2-2
CASSLGQGPLTGELFF
TGTGCCAGCAGTTTAGGACAGGGGCCGTTGACCGGGGAGCTGTTTTTT
>TRBV19|TRBD1|-|TRBJ1-1
CASKDRGDTEAFF
TGTGCCAGTAAGGACAGGGGAGACACTGAAGCTTTCTTT
>TRBV19|-|-|TRBJ1-1
CASTLGQTLNTEAFF
TGTGCCAGTACCCTCGGTCAGACATTGAACACTGAAGCTTTCTTT
>TRBV4-1|-|-|TRBJ2-7
CASSQGQASYEQYF
TGCGCCAGCAGCCAAGGGCAGGCGTCGTACGAGCAGTACTTC
>TRBV19|-|-|TRBJ1-1
CASKLRGIGGNTEAFF
TGTGCCAGTAAACTTCGGGGTATAGGTGGGAACACTGAAGCTTTCTTT
>TRBV25-1|-|-|TRBJ2-1
CASSGGPSSLSSYNEQFF
TGTGCCAGCAGTGGCGGGCCGAGCAGTCTGAGCTCCTACAATGAGCAGTTCTTC
>TRBV29-1|TRBD1|-|TRBJ1-1
CSVETGEYTEAFF
TGCAGCGTTGAGACAGGGGAGTACACTGAAGCTTTCTTT
>TRBV5-4|-|few|TRBJ2-2
CASSNPHSTGELFF
TGTGCCAGCAGCAACCCCCACAGCACCGGGGAGCTGTTTTTT
>TRBV25-1|TRBD2|-|TRBJ2-1
CQLREGGSQFF
TGCCAGCTACGGGAGGGAGGAAGTCAGTTCTTC
>TRBV6-5|TRBD2|few|TRBJ2-1
CASSPRGVYNEQFF
TGTGCCAGCAGCCCCCGGGGGGTTTACAATGAGCAGTTCTTC
>TRBV13|TRBD2|-|TRBJ2-6
CASSLAPSWGGGRAGSGANVLTF
TGTGCCAGCAGCTTAGCCCCGAGCTGGGGGGGTGGTAGGGCAGGCTCTGGGGCCAACGTCCTGACTTTC
>TRBV19|-|-|TRBJ1-5
CATKFRGRGSNQPQHF
TGTGCCACCAAATTCCGGGGCAGGGGAAGCAATCAGCCCCAGCATTTT
>TRBV5-4|-|-|TRBJ2-1
CASSLTVSSYNEQFF
TGTGCCAGCAGCCTGACAGTAAGCTCCTACAATGAGCAGTTCTTC
>TRBV19|-|-|TRBJ1-5
CASSSGVYSNQPQHF
TGTGCCAGTAGTTCCGGGGTTTATAGCAATCAGCCCCAGCATTTT
>TRBV7-9|-|few|TRBJ1-4
CASSLAAGANEKLFF
TGTGCCAGCAGCTTAGCGGCAGGGGCTAATGAAAAACTGTTTTTT
>TRBV4-1|-|-|TRBJ2-4
CASSPVTSGGGIQYF
TGCGCCAGCAGCCCCGTTACTAGTGGCGGAGGCATTCAGTACTTC
>TRBV5-1|TRBD1|-|TRBJ1-4
CASRTQGGNEKLFF
TGCGCCAGCAGGACCCAGGGGGGTAATGAAAAACTGTTTTTT
>TRBV30|TRBD1|-|TRBJ1-2
CAWSSGGYGYTF
TGTGCCTGGAGTTCAGGGGGCTATGGCTACACCTTC
>TRBV7-9|-|-|TRBJ1-4
CASSFEGQPEEKLFF
TGTGCCAGCAGCTTTGAGGGCCAACCTGAGGAGAAACTGTTTTTT
>TRBV4-3|-|once|TRBJ2-7
CASSLGDPFRYEQYF
TGCGCCAGCAGCCTTGGAGACCCATTTAGGTACGAGCAGTACTTC
>TRBV5-1|-|-|TRBJ2-3
CASTPPAVSTDTQYF
TGCGCCAGCACCCCCCCAGCGGTGTCCACAGATACGCAGTATTTT
>TRBV4-1|TRBD1|-|TRBJ1-2
CASSQGQGFYGYTF
TGCGCCAGCAGCCAGGGACAGGGCTTTTATGGCTACACCTTC
>TRBV18|TRBD1|-|TRBJ1-5
CASSSGQFLHSNQPQHF
TGTGCCAGCTCATCGGGACAGTTTTTGCATAGCAATCAGCCCCAGCATTTT
>TRBV28|TRBD1|-|TRBJ2-7
CASSWGQGRSYEQYF
TGTGCCAGCAGTTGGGGACAGGGGCGTTCCTACGAGCAGTACTTC
>TRBV7-9|-|few|TRBJ1-1
CASSLVEGAKTEAFF
TGTGCCAGCAGCTTAGTGGAGGGCGCAAAAACTGAAGCTTTCTTT
>TRBV14|TRBD2|-|TRBJ2-1
CASSQVAGRVGNEQFF
TGTGCCAGCAGCCAAGTAGCCGGGAGGGTGGGCAATGAGCAGTTCTTC
>TRBV5-1|-|-|TRBJ2-7
CASSLAGSDYEQYF
TGCGCCAGCAGCTTGGCAGGGTCCGATTACGAGCAGTACTTC
>TRBV6-5|TRBD1|-|TRBJ1-2
CASSPGTDNYGYTF
TGTGCCAGCAGTCCCGGGACAGATAACTATGGCTACACCTTC
>TRBV9|TRBD2|-|TRBJ2-3
CASSVGGSGSTDTQYF
TGTGCCAGCAGCGTAGGGGGTAGCGGGAGCACAGATACGCAGTATTTT
>TRBV11-3|TRBD1|few|TRBJ1-2
CASRPGTDYGYTF
TGTGCCAGCAGACCCGGGACAGACTATGGCTACACCTTC
>TRBV10-3|-|-|TRBJ2-2
CAISPGGAATGELFF
TGTGCCATCAGCCCTGGGGGGGCCGCCACCGGGGAGCTGTTTTTT
>TRBV4-1|-|-|TRBJ1-5
CASSQGGLNQPQHF
TGCGCCAGCAGCCAAGGAGGGCTTAATCAGCCCCAGCATTTT
>TRBV6-5|TRBD1|-|TRBJ1-4
CASSYSGTGRGEKLFF
TGTGCCAGCAGTTACTCGGGGACAGGGCGAGGAGAAAAACTGTTTTTT
>TRBV6-5|-|-|TRBJ2-1
CASSRPGDFYNEQFF
TGTGCCAGCTCACGTCCTGGGGACTTTTACAATGAGCAGTTCTTC
>TRBV6-5|-|-|TRBJ2-7
CASSYGAAYEQYF
TGTGCCAGCAGTTACGGGGCCGCCTACGAGCAGTACTTC
>TRBV2|-|-|TRBJ2-3
CASSEDYSTDTQYF
TGTGCCAGCAGTGAAGACTATTCCACAGATACGCAGTATTTT
>TRBV4-1|TRBD1|-|TRBJ2-1
CASSQARTGTYNEQFF
TGCGCCAGCAGCCAAGCTCGGACAGGGACCTACAATGAGCAGTTCTTC
>TRBV5-1|TRBD1|few|TRBJ2-7
CASSFGRDRWYEQYF
TGCGCCAGCAGCTTCGGTCGGGACAGGTGGTACGAGCAGTACTTC
>TRBV27|-|-|TRBJ1-1
CASSGPTGTYEAFF
TGTGCCAGCAGCGGACCGACAGGAACTTATGAAGCTTTCTTT
>TRBV5-4|TRBD2|-|TRBJ2-7
CASSLGVSGSSYEQYF
TGTGCCAGCAGCTTGGGGGTTAGCGGGAGCTCCTACGAGCAGTACTTC
>TRBV5-1|-|few|TRBJ2-3
CASSLPSPSYTDTQYF
TGCGCCAGCAGCCTTCCTTCCCCTAGTTACACAGATACGCAGTATTTT
>TRBV28|TRBD1|few|TRBJ1-5
CASQTGTSNQPQHF
TGTGCCAGCCAGACAGGGACAAGCAATCAGCCCCAGCATTTT
>TRBV30|-|few|TRBJ1-1
CAWSRYRKNTEAFF
TGTGCCTGGAGTAGGTACAGGAAGAACACTGAAGCTTTCTTT